This TCR beta chain was captured by sequencing in a study of T cell responses to AZD1222 COVID-19 vaccine. V was clipped by 7 bases and J by 2 bases, with 15 bases between them. The length of the CDR3 is 14 residues. Germline CDR1 is MNHEY and CDR2 is SVGAGI. TCRdb's table, derived via immunoSEQ multiplex PCR, lists solely in-frame clones and lacks some. The profile shows some 90,000 clones, about 88% of them singletons. The chain joins TRBV6-5 to TRBJ2-7, with unresolved D. Sequences were derived from peripheral blood, sampled on day 0 of AZD1222 vaccination. The source is an adult in good health. CDR3 nucleotide sequence: TGTGCCAGCATCTCCGTCTGGGGTACCTACGAGCAGTACTTC. As protein: CASISVWGTYEQYF.